A single T cell receptor (beta chain) is shown here with its context. Its antigen remains unidentified. This sample is drawn from a study of cytomegalovirus exposure and HLA in healthy donors. Points from the study as a whole: 150 to 200 TCR beta chains were listed as cytomegalovirus-associated.

The germline CDR1 and CDR2 sequences are SGHAT and FQNNGV. The CDR3 spans 15 residues. The junction had 7 bases not matched to a gene; V was cut back by 3 bases and J by 5 bases. PCR was performed using 60 Vbeta and 13 Jbeta primers. Source study methods: In a later analysis, some 10 million of 65 million to 90 million unique beta chains occurred in at least two donors. Sequenced by immunoSEQ multiplex PCR; TCRdb stores in-frame clones only, minus some. V and J calls and clone size are those listed in that table; D and trimming were worked out from the DNA. The sample holds over 100,000 clones, about 76% seen once.

Material: PBMCs. The TCR was taken from a man aged 35 to 55 in good health and CMV-seropositive. This chain links TRBV11-2 with TRBJ1-2; 9 nucleotides align to TRBD1. The CDR3 sequence is CASSFRDRENYGYTF. For the CDR3, the DNA is TGTGCCAGCAGCTTCCGGGACAGGGAGAATTATGGCTACACCTTC.